This T cell receptor (beta chain) was documented in a study of T cell responses to AZD1222 COVID-19 vaccine. In germline, CDR1 is SEHNR, CDR2 FQNEAQ (reference sequence). V gave up 1 base and J gave up 7 bases, with 8 bases separating them. This CDR3 is built from 13 residues. Profiled with immunoSEQ multiplex PCR; TCRdb holds only in-frame clones, not every one. The profile shows some 63,000 clones, approximately 80% of them singletons. About this clone: Other DNA sequences in this sample translate to the same CDR3.

Sequencing was performed on peripheral blood, taken on day 0 of AZD1222 vaccination. The chain carries TRBV7-9 and TRBJ2-1, with D unresolved. This TCR derives from an adult in good health. In DNA, the CDR3 is TGTGCCAGCAGCTTAGATTCTCGAAATGAGCAGTTCTTC. It encodes CASSLDSRNEQFF.